What follows are 9 T cell receptor beta chains derived from one specimen sequenced in a study of shared clonotypes between healthy human individuals. Libraries were prepared by immunoSEQ multiplex PCR; TCRdb keeps only in-frame clonotypes and omits some of them. The top ten clones hold approximately 1.8% of a sample with over 700,000 clones, 55% to 80% of them seen once. The source material was memory CD4+ T cells sorted from blood. The sample's subset: CD45RA-negative fraction. These TCRs come from a woman in her twenties or thirties in good health.

This chain links TRBV2 with TRBJ2-3; the match to TRBD2 covers 9 bases. The CDR3 totals 15 residues. The J segment lost 2 bases and the V segment lost 4 bases, leaving 4 bases of the junction unmatched. Germline V gene data show CDR1 as SNHLY and CDR2 as FYNNEI. CDR3 coding DNA: TGTGCCAGCAGTGCCCTAGCGGGACTCACAGATACGCAGTATTTT. It yields the protein CASSALAGLTDTQYF.

This clone came up a few times. The V and J genes are TRBV10-2 and TRBJ1-5; a weak D match, TRBD1 (6 bases). The V end lost 10 bases, the J end lost 4 bases, and 14 bases lay between the germline ends. The CDR3 has 13 residues. Germline V gene lookup returns CDR1 WSHSY and CDR2 SAAADI. The CDR3 DNA follows: TGCGCCACCACTCCGGGGGCTAATCAGCCCCAGCATTTT. It codes for CATTPGANQPQHF.

V usage is TRBV5-1 and J usage is TRBJ1-1; perhaps TRBD1 as D (5 bases). V was trimmed by 4 bases and J by 4 bases, leaving 14 bases between them. The CDR3 extends over 14 amino acids. The germline gives CDR1 SGHRS, CDR2 YFSETQ. The CDR3 spells CASSITGLITEAFF. The CDR3 DNA sequence: TGCGCCAGCAGCATTACAGGTCTGATCACTGAAGCTTTCTTT.

The CDR3 protein is CASSGDRDQPQHF. DNA of the CDR3: TGTGCCAGCTCAGGTGACAGGGATCAGCCCCAGCATTTT. This rearrangement joins TRBV18 to TRBJ1-5; 7 bases are shared with TRBD1. Per the germline V gene, CDR1 is KGHSH and CDR2 is LQKENI. The trim removed 5 bases at V and 5 bases at J, leaving 3 bases unmatched. The CDR3 length is 13 residues.

The rearrangement uses TRBV6-5 and TRBJ1-4; D unclear. Looked up from germline, CDR1 is MNHEY and CDR2 is SVGAGI. The CDR3 runs to 13 residues. V shed 2 bases and J shed 5 bases, with 6 bases lying between them. The CDR3: CASSYQSNEKLFF. Written as DNA, the CDR3 is TGTGCCAGCAGTTACCAAAGCAATGAAAAACTGTTTTTT.

The genes are TRBV28 and TRBJ1-1; D perhaps matches TRBD1 (6 bases). Trimming took 2 bases from V and 4 from J, leaving 11 bases between them. This CDR3 contains 14 residues. The V gene's germline CDR1 is MDHEN and CDR2 SYDVKM. For the CDR3, the DNA is TGTGCCAGCAGTTTAGGTGGGGGGGCCACTGAAGCTTTCTTT. It specifies CASSLGGGATEAFF.

This chain uses TRBV4-1 with TRBJ2-1; D might be TRBD2 (5 bases). The CDR3 has 13 amino acids. The germline V and J ends were trimmed by 2 bases and 9 bases, with 11 bases remaining between them. Germline loops: CDR1 MGHRA, CDR2 YSYEKL. CDR3 sequence (DNA): TGCGCCAGCAGCCAATTGGGAGTCGGTGAGCAGTTCTTC. It specifies CASSQLGVGEQFF.

The genes are TRBV19 and TRBJ1-2, with a possible D match to TRBD1 (5 bases). This CDR3 has 14 amino acids. V lost 4 bases to trimming and J lost 2 bases, with 11 bases between them. Germline loops: CDR1 LNHDA, CDR2 SQIVND (reference sequence). The chain's CDR3 is CASSKSGRNYGYTF. DNA for the CDR3: TGTGCCAGTAGTAAATCGGGACGGAACTATGGCTACACCTTC.

This clone showed up many times. The rearrangement uses TRBV2 and TRBJ2-6, with 11 bases lining up with TRBD2. This CDR3 spans 17 amino acids. J was trimmed by 1 base and V by 8 bases; bases with no gene match: 7. Germline V gene lookup returns CDR1 SNHLY and CDR2 FYNNEI. The CDR3 region has the DNA TGTGCCAGCCAGAGGACTAGCGGGCGATCTGGGGCCAACGTCCTGACTTTC. Amino acids: CASQRTSGRSGANVLTF. Using reference TRBV2 and TRBJ2-6 for the parts outside the CDR3, the full variable domain is EPEVTQTPSHQVTQMGQEVILRCVPISNHLYFYWYRQILGQKVEFLVSFYNNEISEKSEIFDDQFSVERPDGSNFTLKIRSTKLEDSAMYFCASQRTSGRSGANVLTFGAGSRLTVL.